Detailed here is one TCR beta chain. As processed by the authors: For nucleated cells, counts were estimated from reference gene primer amplification. Data came from immunoSEQ multiplex PCR; TCRdb stores just in-frame clones and leaves some out. The DNA gave D and trimming, while V, J and clone size come from that table. The sample lists 110,000 or so clones, about 87% seen once, with over 4% in the top ten. This sample was taken from a study of blood T cell repertoires in COVID-19. In the study overall: The United States, Italy and Spain provided the acute and convalescent COVID-19 samples. T cells, B-cell-depleted T cells, or PBMCs supplied cDNA or gDNA.

This CDR3 has 11 residues. Trimming shortened V by 3 bases and J by 11 bases, and 8 bases separated the two germline ends. Germline CDR1 reads MDHEN; CDR2 reads SYDVKM. Sequenced sample: peripheral blood. The clonotype was recovered from a woman in her forties or fifties with acute or convalescent COVID-19. The rearrangement uses TRBV28 and TRBJ1-5; D remains ambiguous. CDR3 residues: CASSFSSAQHF. DNA of the CDR3: TGTGCCAGCAGTTTTAGCAGCGCCCAGCATTTT.